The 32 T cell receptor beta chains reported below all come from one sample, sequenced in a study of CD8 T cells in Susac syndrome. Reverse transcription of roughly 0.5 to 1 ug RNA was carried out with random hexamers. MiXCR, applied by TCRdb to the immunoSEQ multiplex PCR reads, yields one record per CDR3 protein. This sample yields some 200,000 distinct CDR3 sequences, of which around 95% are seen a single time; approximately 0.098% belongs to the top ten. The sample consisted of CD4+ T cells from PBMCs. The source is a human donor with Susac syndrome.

The chain's CDR3 is CSVEKAQIFGGYTF. In nucleotides, the CDR3 is TGCAGCGTTGAAAAAGCACAGATTTTCGGTGGCTACACCTTC. The chain is built from TRBV29-1 and TRBJ1-2; the D is unclear. V was cut by 2 bases and J by 7 bases, with 17 bases left in between. CDR1 SQVTM and CDR2 ANQGSEA come from the germline V gene. The CDR3 is 14 residues long.

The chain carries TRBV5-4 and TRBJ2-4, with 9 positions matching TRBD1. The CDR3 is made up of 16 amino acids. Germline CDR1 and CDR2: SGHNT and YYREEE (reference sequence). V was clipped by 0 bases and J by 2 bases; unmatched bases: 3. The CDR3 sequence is CASSLGQGVSKNIQYF. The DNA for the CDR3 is TGTGCCAGCAGCTTGGGACAGGGGGTTTCCAAAAACATTCAGTACTTC. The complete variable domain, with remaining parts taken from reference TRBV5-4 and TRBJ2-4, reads ETGVTQSPTHLIKTRGQQVTLRCSSQSGHNTVSWYQQALGQGPQFIFQYYREEENGRGNFPPRFSGLQFPNYSSELNVNALELDDSALYLCASSLGQGVSKNIQYFGAGTRLSVL.

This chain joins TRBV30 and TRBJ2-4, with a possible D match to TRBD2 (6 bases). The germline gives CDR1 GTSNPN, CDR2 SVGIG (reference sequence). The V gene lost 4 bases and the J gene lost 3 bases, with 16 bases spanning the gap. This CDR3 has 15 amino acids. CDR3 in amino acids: CAWTIGDFSKNIQYF. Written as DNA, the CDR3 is TGTGCCTGGACCATTGGGGACTTCAGCAAAAACATTCAGTACTTC.

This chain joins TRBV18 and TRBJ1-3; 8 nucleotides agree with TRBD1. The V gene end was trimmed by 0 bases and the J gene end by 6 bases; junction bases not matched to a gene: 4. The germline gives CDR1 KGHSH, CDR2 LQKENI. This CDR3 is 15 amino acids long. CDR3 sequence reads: CASSPPAQGENTIYF. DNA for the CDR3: TGTGCCAGCTCACCACCTGCACAGGGGGAAAACACCATATATTTT.

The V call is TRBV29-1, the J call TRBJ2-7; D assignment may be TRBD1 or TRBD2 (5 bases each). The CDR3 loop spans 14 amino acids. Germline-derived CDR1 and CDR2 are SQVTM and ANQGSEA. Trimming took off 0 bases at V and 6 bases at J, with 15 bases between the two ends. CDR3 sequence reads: CSVEDPIWGSEQYF. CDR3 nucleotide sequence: TGCAGCGTTGAAGACCCTATCTGGGGGTCCGAGCAGTACTTC.

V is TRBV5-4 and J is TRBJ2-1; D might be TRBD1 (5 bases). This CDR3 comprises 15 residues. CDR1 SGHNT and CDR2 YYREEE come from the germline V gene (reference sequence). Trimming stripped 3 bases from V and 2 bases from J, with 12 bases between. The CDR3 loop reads CASSSRAAAYNEQFF. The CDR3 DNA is TGTGCCAGCAGCTCCAGGGCCGCCGCCTACAATGAGCAGTTCTTC.

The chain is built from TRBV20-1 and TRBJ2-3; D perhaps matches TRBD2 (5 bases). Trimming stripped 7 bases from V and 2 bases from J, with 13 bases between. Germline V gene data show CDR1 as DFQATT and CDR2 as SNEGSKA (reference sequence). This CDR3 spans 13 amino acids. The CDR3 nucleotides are TGCAGTGAGCGGATCGCAGTCACAGATACGCAGTATTTT. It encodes CSERIAVTDTQYF.

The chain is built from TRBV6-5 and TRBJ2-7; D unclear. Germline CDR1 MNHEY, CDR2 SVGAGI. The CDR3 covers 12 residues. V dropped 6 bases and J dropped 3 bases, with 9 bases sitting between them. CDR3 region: CASRRAFYEQYF. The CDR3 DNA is TGTGCCAGCAGGCGTGCTTTCTACGAGCAGTACTTC.

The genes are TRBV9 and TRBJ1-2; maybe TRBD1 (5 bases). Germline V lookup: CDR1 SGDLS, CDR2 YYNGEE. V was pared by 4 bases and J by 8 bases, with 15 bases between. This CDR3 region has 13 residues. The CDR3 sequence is CASSPAGWDGYTF. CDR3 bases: TGTGCCAGCAGCCCAGCGGGGTGGGACGGCTACACCTTC.

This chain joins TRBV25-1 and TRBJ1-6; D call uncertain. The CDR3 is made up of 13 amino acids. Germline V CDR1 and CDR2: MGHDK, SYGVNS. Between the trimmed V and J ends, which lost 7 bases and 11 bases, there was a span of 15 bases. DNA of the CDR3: TGTGCCAGCACCATCTCGGGGTCGACACCCCTCCACTTT. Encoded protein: CASTISGSTPLHF.

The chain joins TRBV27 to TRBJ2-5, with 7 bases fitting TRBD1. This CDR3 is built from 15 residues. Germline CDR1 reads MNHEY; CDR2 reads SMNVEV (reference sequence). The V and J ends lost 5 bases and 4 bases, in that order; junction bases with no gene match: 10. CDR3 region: CASSPGQVVSETQYF. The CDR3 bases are TGTGCCAGCAGTCCAGGACAGGTTGTATCAGAGACCCAGTACTTC.

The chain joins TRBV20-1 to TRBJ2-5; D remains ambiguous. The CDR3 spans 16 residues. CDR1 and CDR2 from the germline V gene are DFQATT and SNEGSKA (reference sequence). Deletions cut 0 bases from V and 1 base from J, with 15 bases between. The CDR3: CSAREPLGLTQETQYF. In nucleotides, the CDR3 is TGCAGTGCTAGAGAACCCCTGGGTCTTACCCAAGAGACCCAGTACTTC.

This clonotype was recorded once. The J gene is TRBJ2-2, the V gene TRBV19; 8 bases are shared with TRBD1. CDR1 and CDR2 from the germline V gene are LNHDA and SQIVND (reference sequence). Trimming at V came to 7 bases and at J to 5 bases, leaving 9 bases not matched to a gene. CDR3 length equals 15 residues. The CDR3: CASTRRDRRTGELFF. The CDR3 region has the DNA TGTGCCAGTACCCGACGGGACAGGAGGACCGGGGAGCTGTTTTTT.

The CDR3: CSASKDAWYEQYF. The CDR3 DNA reads TGCAGTGCTAGTAAGGACGCCTGGTACGAGCAGTACTTC. The J gene is TRBJ2-7, the V gene TRBV20-1; no reliable D call. Trimming removed 3 bases at V and 4 bases at J, with 13 bases between. Germline CDR1 DFQATT, CDR2 SNEGSKA (reference sequence). This CDR3 contains 13 residues.

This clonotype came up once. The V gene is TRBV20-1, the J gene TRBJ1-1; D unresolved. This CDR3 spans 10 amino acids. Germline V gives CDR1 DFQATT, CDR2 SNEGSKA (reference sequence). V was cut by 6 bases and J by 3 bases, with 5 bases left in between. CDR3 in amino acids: CSAPHTEAFF. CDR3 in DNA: TGCAGTGCCCCCCACACTGAAGCTTTCTTT.

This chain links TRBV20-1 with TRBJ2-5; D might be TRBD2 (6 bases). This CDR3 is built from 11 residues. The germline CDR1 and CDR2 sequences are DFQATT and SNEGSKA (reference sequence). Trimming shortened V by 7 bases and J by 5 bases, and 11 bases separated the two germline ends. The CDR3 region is CSVRGIETQYF. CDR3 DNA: TGCAGTGTCCGGGGGATCGAGACCCAGTACTTC.

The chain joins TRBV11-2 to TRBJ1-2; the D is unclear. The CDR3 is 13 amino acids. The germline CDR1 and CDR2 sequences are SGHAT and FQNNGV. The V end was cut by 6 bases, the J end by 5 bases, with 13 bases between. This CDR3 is CASRWTGEYGYTF. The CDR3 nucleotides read TGTGCCAGCAGATGGACGGGAGAGTATGGCTACACCTTC.

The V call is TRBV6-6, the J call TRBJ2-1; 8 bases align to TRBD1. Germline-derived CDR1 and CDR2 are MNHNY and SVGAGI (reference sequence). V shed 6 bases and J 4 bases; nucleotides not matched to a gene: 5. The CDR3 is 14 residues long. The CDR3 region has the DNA TGTGCCAGCAGGACAGGGGATCGATACAATGAGCAGTTCTTC. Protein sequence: CASRTGDRYNEQFF.

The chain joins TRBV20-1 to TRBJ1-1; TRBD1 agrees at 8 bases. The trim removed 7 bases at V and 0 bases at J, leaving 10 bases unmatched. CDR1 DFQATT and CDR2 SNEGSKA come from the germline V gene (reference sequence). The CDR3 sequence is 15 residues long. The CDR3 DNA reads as TGCAGTGTCTACCCAGCGACAGGGGTGAACACTGAAGCTTTCTTT. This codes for CSVYPATGVNTEAFF.

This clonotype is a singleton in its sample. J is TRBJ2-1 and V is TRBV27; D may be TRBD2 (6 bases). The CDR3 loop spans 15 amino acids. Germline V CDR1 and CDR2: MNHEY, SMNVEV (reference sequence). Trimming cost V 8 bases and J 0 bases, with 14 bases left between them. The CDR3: CASRLGGSSYNEQFF. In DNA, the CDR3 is TGTGCCAGCCGTCTGGGGGGAAGCTCCTACAATGAGCAGTTCTTC.

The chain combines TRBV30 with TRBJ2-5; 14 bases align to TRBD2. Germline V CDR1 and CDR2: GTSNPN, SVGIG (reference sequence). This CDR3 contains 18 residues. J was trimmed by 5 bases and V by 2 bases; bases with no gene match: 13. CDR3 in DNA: TGTGCCTGGAGTAATGGACTAGCGGGGGGACCTGGTGAGGAGACCCAGTACTTC. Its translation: CAWSNGLAGGPGEETQYF.

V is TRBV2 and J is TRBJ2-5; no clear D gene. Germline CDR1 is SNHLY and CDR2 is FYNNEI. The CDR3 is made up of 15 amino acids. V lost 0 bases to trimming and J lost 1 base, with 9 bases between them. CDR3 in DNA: TGTGCCAGCAGTGAAGCGGGAAGGGTCCAAGAGACCCAGTACTTC. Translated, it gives CASSEAGRVQETQYF. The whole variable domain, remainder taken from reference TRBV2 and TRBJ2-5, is EPEVTQTPSHQVTQMGQEVILRCVPISNHLYFYWYRQILGQKVEFLVSFYNNEISEKSEIFDDQFSVERPDGSNFTLKIRSTKLEDSAMYFCASSEAGRVQETQYFGPGTRLLVL.

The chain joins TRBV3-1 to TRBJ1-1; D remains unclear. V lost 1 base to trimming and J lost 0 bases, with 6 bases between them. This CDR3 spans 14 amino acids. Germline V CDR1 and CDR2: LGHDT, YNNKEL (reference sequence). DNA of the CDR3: TGTGCCAGCAGCCAAGGGTTGGTGAACACTGAAGCTTTCTTT. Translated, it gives CASSQGLVNTEAFF. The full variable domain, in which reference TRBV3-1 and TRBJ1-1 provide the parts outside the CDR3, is DTAVSQTPKYLVTQMGNDKSIKCEQNLGHDTMYWYKQDSKKFLKIMFSYNNKELIINETVPNRFSPKSPDKAHLNLHINSLELGDSAVYFCASSQGLVNTEAFFGQGTRLTVV.

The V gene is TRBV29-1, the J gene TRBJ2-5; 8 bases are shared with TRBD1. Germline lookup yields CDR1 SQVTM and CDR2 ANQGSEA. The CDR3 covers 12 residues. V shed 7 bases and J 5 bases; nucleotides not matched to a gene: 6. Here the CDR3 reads CSAGQGTETQYF. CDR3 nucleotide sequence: TGCAGCGCTGGACAGGGTACGGAGACCCAGTACTTC.

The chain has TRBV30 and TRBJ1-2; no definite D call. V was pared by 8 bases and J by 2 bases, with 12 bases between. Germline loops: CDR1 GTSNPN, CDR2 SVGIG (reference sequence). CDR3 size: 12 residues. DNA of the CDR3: TGTGCCCGAAGAATGGTGAACTATGGCTACACCTTC. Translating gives CARRMVNYGYTF.

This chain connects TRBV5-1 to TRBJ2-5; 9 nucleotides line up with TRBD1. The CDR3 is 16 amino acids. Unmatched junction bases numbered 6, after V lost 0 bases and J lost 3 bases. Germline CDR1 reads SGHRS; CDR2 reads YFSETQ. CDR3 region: CASSLGGRQGEETQYF. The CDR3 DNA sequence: TGCGCCAGCAGCTTGGGGGGTCGACAGGGGGAAGAGACCCAGTACTTC. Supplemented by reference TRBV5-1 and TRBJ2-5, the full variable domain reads KAGVTQTPRYLIKTRGQQVTLSCSPISGHRSVSWYQQTPGQGLQFLFEYFSETQRNKGNFPGRFSGRQFSNSRSEMNVSTLELGDSALYLCASSLGGRQGEETQYFGPGTRLLVL.

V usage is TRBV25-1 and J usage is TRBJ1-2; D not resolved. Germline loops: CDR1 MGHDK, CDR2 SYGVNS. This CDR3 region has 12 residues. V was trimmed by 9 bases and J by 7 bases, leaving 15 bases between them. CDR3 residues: CASSAFKGGYTF. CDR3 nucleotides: TGTGCCAGTTCTGCCTTTAAGGGTGGCTACACCTTC.

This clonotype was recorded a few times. The CDR3 sequence is CASSRGTGGETQYF. The CDR3 coding sequence is TGTGCCAGCAGTCGGGGGACAGGGGGAGAGACCCAGTACTTC. The chain joins TRBV12-3 or TRBV12-4 to TRBJ2-5, with TRBD1 identical over 11 bases. After removal of 5 bases from V and 4 bases from J, the junction contained 3 bases not matched to a gene. This CDR3 has 14 amino acids.

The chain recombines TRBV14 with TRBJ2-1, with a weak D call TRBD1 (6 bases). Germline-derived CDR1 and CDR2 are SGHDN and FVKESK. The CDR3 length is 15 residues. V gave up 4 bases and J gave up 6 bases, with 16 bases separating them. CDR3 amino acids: CASSPDTGRGNEQFF. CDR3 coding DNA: TGTGCCAGCAGCCCGGATACAGGGAGAGGCAATGAGCAGTTCTTC.

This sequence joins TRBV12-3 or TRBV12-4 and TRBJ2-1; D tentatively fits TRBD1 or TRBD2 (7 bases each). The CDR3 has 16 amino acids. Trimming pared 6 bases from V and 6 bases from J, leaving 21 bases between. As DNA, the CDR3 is TGTGCCAGCAGCAAACCCCTGCAGGGGGGGCCCAATGAGCAGTTCTTC. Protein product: CASSKPLQGGPNEQFF.

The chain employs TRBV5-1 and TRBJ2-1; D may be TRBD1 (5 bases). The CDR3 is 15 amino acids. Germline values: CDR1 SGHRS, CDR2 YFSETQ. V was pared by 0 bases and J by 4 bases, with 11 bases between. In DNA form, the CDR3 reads TGCGCCAGCAGCTTGGCGCAGGGTTCTTACAATGAGCAGTTCTTC. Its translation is CASSLAQGSYNEQFF.

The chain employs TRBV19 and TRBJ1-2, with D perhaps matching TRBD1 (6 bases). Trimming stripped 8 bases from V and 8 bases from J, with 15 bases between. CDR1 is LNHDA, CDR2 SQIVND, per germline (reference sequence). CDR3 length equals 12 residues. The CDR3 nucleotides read TGTGCCAGTTCCTCCAGGGGCCAAGGCTACACCTTC. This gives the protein CASSSRGQGYTF. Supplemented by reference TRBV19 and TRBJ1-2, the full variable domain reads DGGITQSPKYLFRKEGQNVTLSCEQNLNHDAMYWYRQDPGQGLRLIYYSQIVNDFQKGDIAEGYSVSREKKESFPLTVTSAQKNPTAFYLCASSSRGQGYTFGSGTRLTVV.